Here is one T cell receptor beta chain with its context. The entry originates in a study of blood T cell repertoires in COVID-19. Across the whole study: COVID-19 samples collected from the United States, Italy and Spain covered acute and convalescent phases. T cells, B-cell-depleted T cells, or PBMCs supplied cDNA or gDNA.

The germline V and J ends were trimmed by 3 bases and 4 bases, with 18 bases remaining between them. Germline CDR1 is MNHEY and CDR2 is SMNVEV (reference sequence). This CDR3 region has 16 residues. As originally analysed: Reference gene primer amplification gave estimated nucleated cell counts. Assay used: immunoSEQ multiplex PCR; TCRdb lists only in-frame clones, some missing. The V and J calls and clone size come from that table; D and trimming were worked out from the DNA. The data hold tens of thousands of clones, with approximately 89% observed a single time. The receptor comes from a human donor in a cohort sampled during active COVID-19. The sequenced sample was peripheral blood. The rearrangement links TRBV27 to TRBJ1-2; tentative D call: TRBD1 (6 bases). As DNA, the CDR3 is TGTGCCAGCAGTTTCCTCGGAGAAGGGGGGGGCTATGGCTACACCTTC. As protein: CASSFLGEGGGYGYTF.